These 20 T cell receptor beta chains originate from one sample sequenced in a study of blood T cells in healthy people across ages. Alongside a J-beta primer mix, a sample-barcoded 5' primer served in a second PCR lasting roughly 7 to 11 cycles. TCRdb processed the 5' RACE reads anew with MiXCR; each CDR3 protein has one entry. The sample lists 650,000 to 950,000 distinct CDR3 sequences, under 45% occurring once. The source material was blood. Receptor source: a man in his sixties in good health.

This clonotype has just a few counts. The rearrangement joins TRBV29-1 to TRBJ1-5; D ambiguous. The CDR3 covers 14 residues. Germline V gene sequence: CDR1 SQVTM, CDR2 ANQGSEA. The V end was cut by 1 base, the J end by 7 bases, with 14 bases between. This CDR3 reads CSVEAILVGQPQHF. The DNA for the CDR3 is TGCAGCGTTGAAGCCATACTGGTGGGACAGCCCCAGCATTTT.

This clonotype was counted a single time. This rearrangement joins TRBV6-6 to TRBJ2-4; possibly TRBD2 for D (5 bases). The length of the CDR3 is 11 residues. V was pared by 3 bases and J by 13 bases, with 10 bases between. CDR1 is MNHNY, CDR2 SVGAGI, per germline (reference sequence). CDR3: CASSYYREQYF. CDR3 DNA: TGTGCCAGCAGTTATTATAGGGAGCAGTACTTC.

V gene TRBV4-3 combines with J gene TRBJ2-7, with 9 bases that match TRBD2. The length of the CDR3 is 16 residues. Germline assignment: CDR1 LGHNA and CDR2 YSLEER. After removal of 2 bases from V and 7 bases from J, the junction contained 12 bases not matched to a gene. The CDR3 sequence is CASSQSTSGSCNEQYF. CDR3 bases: TGCGCCAGCAGCCAATCGACTAGCGGCTCCTGCAATGAGCAGTACTTC.

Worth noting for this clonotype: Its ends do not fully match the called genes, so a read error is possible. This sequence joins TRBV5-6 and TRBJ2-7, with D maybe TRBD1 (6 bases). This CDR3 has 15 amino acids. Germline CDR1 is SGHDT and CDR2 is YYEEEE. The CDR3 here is CASGLFTGQYYEQYF. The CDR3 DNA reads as TGTGCCAGCGGCTTGTTCACAGGACAGTACTACGAGCAGTACTTC. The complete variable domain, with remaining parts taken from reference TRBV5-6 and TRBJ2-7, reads DAGVTQSPTHLIKTRGQQVTLRCSPKSGHDTVSWYQQALGQGPQFIFQYYEEEERQRGNFPDRFSGHQFPNYSSELNVNALLLGDSALYLCASGLFTGQYYEQYFGPGTRLTVT.

CDR3 sequence reads: CASSQDEAWDTQYF. The CDR3 nucleotides are TGTGCCAGCAGCCAAGATGAGGCGTGGGATACGCAGTATTTT. This chain uses TRBV4-2 with TRBJ2-3, with D unclear. Per the germline V gene, CDR1 is LGHNA and CDR2 is YNFKEQ. The germline V and J ends were trimmed by 0 bases and 6 bases, with 10 bases remaining between them. The CDR3 covers 14 residues.

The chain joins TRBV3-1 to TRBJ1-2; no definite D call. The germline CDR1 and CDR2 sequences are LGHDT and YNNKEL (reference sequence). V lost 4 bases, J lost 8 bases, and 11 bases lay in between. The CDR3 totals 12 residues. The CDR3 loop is CASSRGYSGYTF. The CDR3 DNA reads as TGTGCCAGCAGCCGCGGGTATTCCGGCTACACCTTC.

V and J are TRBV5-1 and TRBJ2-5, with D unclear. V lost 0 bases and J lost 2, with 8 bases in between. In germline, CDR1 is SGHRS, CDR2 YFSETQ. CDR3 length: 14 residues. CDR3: CASSLGHRQETQYF. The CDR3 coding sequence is TGCGCCAGCAGCTTGGGGCACAGACAAGAGACCCAGTACTTC.

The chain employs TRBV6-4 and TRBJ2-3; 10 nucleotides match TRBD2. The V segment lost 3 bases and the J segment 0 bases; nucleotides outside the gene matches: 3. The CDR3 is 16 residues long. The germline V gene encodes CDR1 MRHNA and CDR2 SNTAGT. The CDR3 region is CASSEGAGGSTDTQYF. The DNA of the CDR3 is TGTGCCAGCAGTGAAGGAGCGGGGGGGAGCACAGATACGCAGTATTTT.

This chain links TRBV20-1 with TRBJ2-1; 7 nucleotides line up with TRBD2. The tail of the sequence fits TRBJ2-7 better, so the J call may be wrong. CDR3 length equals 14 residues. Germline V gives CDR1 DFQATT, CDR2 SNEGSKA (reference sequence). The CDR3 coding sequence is TGCAGTGCTAGCGGGGGGACCTCCTACAATGAGCAGTACTTC. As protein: CSASGGTSYNEQYF.

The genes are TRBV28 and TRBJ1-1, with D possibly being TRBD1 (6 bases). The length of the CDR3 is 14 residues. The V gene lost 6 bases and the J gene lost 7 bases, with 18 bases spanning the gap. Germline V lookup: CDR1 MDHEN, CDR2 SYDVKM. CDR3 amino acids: CASRTHGGRLEAFF. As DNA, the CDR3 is TGTGCCAGCAGGACCCACGGGGGGCGGCTTGAAGCTTTCTTT.

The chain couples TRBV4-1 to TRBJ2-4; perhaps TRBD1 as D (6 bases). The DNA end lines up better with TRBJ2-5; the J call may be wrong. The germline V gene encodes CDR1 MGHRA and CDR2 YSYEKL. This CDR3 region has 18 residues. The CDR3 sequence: CASSQEQWTGQKKETQYF. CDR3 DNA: TGCGCCAGCAGCCAAGAACAGTGGACGGGACAAAAAAAAGAGACCCAGTACTTC.

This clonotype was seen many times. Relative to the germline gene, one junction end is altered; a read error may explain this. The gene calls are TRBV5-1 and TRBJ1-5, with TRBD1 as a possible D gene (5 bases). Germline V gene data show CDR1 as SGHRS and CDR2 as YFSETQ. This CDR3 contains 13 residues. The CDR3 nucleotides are TGTGCCAGCAGCTTAGCGGGGGGTCAGCCCCAGCATTTT. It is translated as CASSLAGGQPQHF.

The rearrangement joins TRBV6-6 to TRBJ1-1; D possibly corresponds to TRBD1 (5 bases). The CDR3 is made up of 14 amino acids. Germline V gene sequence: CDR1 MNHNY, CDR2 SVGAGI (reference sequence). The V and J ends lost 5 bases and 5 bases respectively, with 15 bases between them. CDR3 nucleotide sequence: TGTGCCAGCAGTCGTGGCTTCGGGGGGACTGAAGCTTTCTTT. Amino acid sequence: CASSRGFGGTEAFF.

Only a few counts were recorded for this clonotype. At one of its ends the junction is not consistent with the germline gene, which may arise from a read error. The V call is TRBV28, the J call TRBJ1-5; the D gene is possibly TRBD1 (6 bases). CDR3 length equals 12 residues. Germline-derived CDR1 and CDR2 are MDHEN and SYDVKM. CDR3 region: CAGSPGEQPQHF. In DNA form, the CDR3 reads TGTGCCGGCAGTCCAGGGGAACAGCCCCAGCATTTT.

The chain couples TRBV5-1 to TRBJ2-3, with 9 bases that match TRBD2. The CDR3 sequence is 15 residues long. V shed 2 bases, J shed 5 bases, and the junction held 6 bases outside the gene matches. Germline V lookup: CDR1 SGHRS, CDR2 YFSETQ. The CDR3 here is CASSFGGGALDTQYF. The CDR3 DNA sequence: TGCGCCAGCAGCTTCGGCGGGGGGGCCTTAGATACGCAGTATTTT.

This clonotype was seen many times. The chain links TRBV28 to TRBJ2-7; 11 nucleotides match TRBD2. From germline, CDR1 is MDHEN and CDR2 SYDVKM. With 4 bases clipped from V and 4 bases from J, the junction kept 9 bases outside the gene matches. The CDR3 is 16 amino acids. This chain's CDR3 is CASSSSPSGGRYEQYF. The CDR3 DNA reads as TGTGCCAGCAGTTCCTCCCCTAGCGGGGGGAGATACGAGCAGTACTTC.

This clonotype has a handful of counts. CDR3 bases: TGTGCCAGCAGTTTTACCGGACAGGGGGGGAATTCACCCCTCCACTTT. Its translation is CASSFTGQGGNSPLHF. The genes are TRBV6-2 or TRBV6-3 and TRBJ1-6; TRBD1 matches 10 bases. The CDR3 totals 16 residues. The V gene's germline CDR1 is MNHEY and CDR2 SVGEGT. The trim removed 4 bases at V and 7 bases at J, leaving 7 bases unmatched.

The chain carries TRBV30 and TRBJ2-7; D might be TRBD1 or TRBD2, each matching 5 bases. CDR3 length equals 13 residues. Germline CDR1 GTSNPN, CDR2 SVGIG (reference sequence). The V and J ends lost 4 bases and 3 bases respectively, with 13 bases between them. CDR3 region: CAWTRDGYYEQYF. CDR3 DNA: TGTGCCTGGACCCGGGACGGCTACTACGAGCAGTACTTC.

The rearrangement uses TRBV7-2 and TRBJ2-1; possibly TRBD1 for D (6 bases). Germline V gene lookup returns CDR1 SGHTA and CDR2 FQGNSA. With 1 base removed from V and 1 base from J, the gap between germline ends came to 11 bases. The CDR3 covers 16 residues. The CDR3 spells CASSLGPGQSYNEQFF. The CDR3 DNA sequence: TGTGCCAGCAGCTTAGGACCGGGACAATCCTACAATGAGCAGTTCTTC.

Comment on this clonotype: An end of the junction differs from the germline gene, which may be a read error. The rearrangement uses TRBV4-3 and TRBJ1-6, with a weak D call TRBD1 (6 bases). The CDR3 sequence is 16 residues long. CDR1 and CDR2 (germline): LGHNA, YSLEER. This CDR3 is CASSRVDSRANSPPHF. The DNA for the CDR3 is TGCGCCAGCAGCCGAGTGGACAGCCGTGCTAATTCACCCCCCCACTTT.